This T cell receptor (beta chain) was sequenced during a study of blood T cell repertoires in COVID-19. This CDR3 is built from 16 residues. Trimming removed 4 bases from V and 6 bases from J; junction bases left unmatched: 9. CDR1 and CDR2 from the germline V gene are SGHRS and YFSETQ. Assay used: immunoSEQ multiplex PCR; TCRdb lists only in-frame clones, some missing. The repertoire has some 100,000 clones, about 84% of them found once; the top ten carry approximately 25%. The specimen sequenced was peripheral blood. The receptor comes from a man older than 75 with active or convalescent COVID-19. This chain connects TRBV5-1 to TRBJ2-5, with 13 bases fitting TRBD2. The CDR3 nucleotides read TGCGCCAGCAGCCCGGGGACTAGCGGGGCCGTAAAGACCCAGTACTTC. Encoded protein: CASSPGTSGAVKTQYF.